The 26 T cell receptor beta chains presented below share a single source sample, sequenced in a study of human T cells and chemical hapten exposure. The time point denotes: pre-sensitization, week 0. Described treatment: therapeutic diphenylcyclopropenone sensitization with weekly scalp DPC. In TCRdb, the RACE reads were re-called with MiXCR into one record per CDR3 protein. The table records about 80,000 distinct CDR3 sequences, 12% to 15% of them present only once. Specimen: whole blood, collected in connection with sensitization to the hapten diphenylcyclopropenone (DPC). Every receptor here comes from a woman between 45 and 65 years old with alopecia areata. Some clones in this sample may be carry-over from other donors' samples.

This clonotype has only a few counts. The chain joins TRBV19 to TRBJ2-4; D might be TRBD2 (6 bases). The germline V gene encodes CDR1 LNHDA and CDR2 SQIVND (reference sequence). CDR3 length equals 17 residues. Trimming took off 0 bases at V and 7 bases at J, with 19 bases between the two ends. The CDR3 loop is CASSIDRDSKMGNIQYF. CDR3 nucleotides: TGTGCCAGTAGTATAGACCGGGACTCAAAAATGGGGAACATTCAGTACTTC.

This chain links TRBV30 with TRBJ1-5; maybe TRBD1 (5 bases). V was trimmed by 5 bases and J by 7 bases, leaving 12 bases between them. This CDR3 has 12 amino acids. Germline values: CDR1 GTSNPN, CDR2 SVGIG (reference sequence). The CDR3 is CAWARGGQPQHF. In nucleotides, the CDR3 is TGTGCCTGGGCTAGGGGTGGCCAGCCCCAGCATTTT.

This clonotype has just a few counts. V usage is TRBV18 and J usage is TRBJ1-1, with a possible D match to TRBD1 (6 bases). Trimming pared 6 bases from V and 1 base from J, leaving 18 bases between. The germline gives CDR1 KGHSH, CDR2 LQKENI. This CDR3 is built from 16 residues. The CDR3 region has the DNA TGTGCCAGCTCGCCTTACCAATTGACAGGGAACACTGAAGCTTTCTTT. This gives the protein CASSPYQLTGNTEAFF.

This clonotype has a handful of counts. The CDR3 region is CASSGVAGVKDTQYF. The CDR3 DNA sequence: TGTGCCAGCAGCGGAGTAGCGGGAGTCAAAGATACGCAGTATTTT. This chain joins TRBV9 and TRBJ2-3; TRBD2 matches 9 bases. The junction had 7 bases not matched to a gene; V was cut back by 3 bases and J by 5 bases. Germline CDR1 is SGDLS and CDR2 is YYNGEE. The CDR3 extends over 15 amino acids. Full variable domain (missing parts from reference TRBV9 and TRBJ2-3): DSGVTQTPKHLITATGQRVTLRCSPRSGDLSVYWYQQSLDQGLQFLIQYYNGEERAKGNILERFSAQQFPDLHSELNLSSLELGDSALYFCASSGVAGVKDTQYFGPGTRLTVL.

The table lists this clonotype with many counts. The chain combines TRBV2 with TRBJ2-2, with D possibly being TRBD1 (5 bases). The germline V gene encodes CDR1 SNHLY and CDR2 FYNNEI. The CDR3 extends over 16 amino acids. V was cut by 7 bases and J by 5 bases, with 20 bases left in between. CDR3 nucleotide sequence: TGTGCCAGCACCAAAGGGCTTCAGGGTGGAACCGGGGAGCTGTTTTTT. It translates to CASTKGLQGGTGELFF.

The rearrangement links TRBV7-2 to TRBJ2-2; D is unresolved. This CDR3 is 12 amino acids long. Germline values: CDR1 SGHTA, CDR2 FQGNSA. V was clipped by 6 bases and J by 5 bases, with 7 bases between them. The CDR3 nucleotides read TGTGCCAGCAGAGGTGGGACCGGGGAGCTGTTTTTT. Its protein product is CASRGGTGELFF.

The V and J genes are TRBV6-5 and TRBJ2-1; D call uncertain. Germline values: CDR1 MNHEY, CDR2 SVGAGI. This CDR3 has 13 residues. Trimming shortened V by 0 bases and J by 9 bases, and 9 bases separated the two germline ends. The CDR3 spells CASSYSQESEQFF. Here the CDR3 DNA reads TGTGCCAGCAGTTACTCCCAGGAAAGTGAGCAGTTCTTC.

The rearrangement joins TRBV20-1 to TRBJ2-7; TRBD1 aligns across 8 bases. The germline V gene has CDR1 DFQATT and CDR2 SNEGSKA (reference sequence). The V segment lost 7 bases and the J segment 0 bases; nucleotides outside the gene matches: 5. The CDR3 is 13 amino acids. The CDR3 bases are TGCAGTGTAAGGACAGGGCCCTCCTACGAGCAGTACTTC. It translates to CSVRTGPSYEQYF.

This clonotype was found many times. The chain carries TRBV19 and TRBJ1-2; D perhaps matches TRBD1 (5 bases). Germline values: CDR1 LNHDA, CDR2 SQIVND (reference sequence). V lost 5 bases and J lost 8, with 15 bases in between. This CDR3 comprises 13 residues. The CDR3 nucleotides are TGTGCCAGTAGTGTAAAAGGGGAGTTCGGCTACACCTTC. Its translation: CASSVKGEFGYTF.

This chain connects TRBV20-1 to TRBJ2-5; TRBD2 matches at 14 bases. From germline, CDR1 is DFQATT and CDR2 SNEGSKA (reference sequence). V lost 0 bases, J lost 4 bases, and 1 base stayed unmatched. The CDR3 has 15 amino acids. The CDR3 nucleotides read TGCAGTGCTAGAGATGGGACTAGCGGGAGAGAGACCCAGTACTTC. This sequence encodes CSARDGTSGRETQYF.

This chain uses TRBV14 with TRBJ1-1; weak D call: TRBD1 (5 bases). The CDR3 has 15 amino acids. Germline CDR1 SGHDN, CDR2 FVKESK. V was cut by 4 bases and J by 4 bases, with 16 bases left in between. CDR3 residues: CASSPQYQGSTEAFF. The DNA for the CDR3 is TGTGCCAGCAGCCCTCAGTACCAGGGTAGCACTGAAGCTTTCTTT.

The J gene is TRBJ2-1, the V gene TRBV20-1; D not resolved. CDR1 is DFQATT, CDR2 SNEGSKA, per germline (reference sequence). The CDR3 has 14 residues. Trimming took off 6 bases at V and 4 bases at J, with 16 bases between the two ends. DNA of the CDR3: TGCAGTGCCATGAAGTCTAGAAATTACAATGAGCAGTTCTTC. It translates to CSAMKSRNYNEQFF.

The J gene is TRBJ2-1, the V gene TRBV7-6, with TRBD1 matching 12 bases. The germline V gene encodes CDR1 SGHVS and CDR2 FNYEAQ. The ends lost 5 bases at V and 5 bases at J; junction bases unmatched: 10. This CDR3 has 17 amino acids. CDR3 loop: CASSLPRDRGLDNEQFF. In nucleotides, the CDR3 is TGTGCCAGCAGCCTACCCCGGGACAGGGGGCTCGACAATGAGCAGTTCTTC.

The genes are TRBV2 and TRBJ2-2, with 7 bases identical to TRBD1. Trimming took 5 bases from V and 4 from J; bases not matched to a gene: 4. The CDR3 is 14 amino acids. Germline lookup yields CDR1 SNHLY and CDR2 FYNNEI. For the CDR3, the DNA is TGTGCCAGCAGTCAGGACAGGAGCACCGGGGAGCTGTTTTTT. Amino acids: CASSQDRSTGELFF.

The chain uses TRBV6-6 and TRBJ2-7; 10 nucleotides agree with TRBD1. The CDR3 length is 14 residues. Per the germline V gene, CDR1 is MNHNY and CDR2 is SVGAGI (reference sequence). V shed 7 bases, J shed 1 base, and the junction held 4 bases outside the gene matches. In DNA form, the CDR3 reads TGTGCCAGCACCCGGACAGGGGGTTCCTACGAGCAGTACTTC. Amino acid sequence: CASTRTGGSYEQYF.

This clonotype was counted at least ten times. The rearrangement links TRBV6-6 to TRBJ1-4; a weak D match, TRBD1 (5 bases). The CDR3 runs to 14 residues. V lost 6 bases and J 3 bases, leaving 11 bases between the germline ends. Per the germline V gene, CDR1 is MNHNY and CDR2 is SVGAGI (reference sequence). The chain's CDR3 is CASRAGTSNEKLFF. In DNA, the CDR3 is TGTGCCAGCAGGGCAGGGACCTCTAATGAAAAACTGTTTTTT.

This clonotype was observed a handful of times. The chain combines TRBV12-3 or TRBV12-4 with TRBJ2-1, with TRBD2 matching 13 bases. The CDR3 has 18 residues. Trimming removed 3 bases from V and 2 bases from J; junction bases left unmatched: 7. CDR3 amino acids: CASSLWTSGRRTYNEQFF. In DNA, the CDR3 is TGTGCCAGCAGTTTGTGGACTAGCGGGAGACGGACCTACAATGAGCAGTTCTTC.

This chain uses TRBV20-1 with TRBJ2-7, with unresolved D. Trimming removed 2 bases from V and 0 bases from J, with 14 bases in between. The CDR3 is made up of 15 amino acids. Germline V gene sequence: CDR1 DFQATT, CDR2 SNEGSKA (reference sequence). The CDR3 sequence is CSARYGPSSSYEQYF. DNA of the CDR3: TGCAGTGCTAGATATGGTCCGTCCAGCTCCTACGAGCAGTACTTC.

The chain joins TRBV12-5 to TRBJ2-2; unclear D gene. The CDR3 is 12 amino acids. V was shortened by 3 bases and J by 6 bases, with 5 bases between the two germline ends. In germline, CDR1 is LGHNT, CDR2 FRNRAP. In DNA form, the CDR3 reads TGTGCTAGTGGTTTATTTTCCGGGGAGCTGTTTTTT. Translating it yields CASGLFSGELFF.

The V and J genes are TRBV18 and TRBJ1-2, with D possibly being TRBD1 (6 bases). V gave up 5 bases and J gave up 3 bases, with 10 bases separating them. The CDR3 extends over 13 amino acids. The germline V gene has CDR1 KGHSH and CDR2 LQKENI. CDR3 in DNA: TGTGCCAGCTCATCAGGACAGCACTATGGCTACACCTTC. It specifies CASSSGQHYGYTF.

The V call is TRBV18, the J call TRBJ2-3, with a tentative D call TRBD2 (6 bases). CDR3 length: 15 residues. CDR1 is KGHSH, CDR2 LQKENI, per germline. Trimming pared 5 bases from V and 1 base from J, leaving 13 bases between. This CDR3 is CASSKAGPGTDTQYF. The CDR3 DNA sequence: TGTGCCAGCTCAAAGGCGGGACCCGGCACAGATACGCAGTATTTT. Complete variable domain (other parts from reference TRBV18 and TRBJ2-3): NAGVMQNPRHLVRRRGQEARLRCSPMKGHSHVYWYRQLPEEGLKFMVYLQKENIIDESGMPKERFSAEFPKEGPSILRIQQVVRGDSAAYFCASSKAGPGTDTQYFGPGTRLTVL.

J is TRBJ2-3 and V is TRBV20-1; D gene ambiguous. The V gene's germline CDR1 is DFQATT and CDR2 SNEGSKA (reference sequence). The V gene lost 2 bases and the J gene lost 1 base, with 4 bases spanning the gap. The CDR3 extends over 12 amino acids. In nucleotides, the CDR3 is TGCAGTGCTAGACGGCGCACAGATACGCAGTATTTT. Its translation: CSARRRTDTQYF.

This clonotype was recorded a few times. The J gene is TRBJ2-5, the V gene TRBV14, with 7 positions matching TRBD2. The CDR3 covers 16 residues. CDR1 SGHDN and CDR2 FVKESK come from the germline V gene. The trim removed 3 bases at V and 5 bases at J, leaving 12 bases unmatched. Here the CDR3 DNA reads TGTGCCAGCAGCCATCTTTCAGGGAGGGCCTCGGAGACCCAGTACTTC. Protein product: CASSHLSGRASETQYF. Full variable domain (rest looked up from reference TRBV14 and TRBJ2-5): EAGVTQFPSHSVIEKGQTVTLRCDPISGHDNLYWYRRVMGKEIKFLLHFVKESKQDESGMPNNRFLAERTGGTYSTLKVQPAELEDSGVYFCASSHLSGRASETQYFGPGTRLLVL.

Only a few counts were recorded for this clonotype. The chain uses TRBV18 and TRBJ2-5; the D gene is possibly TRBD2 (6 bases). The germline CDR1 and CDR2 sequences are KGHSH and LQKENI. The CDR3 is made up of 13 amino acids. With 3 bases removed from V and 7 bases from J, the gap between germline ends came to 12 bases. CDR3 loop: CASSPTGGMTQYF. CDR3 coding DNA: TGTGCCAGCTCACCGACCGGGGGAATGACCCAGTACTTC.

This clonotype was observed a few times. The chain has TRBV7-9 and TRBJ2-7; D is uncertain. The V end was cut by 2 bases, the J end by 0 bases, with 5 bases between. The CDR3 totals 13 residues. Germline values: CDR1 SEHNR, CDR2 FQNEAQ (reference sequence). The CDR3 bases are TGTGCCAGCAGCTTATACTCCTCCTACGAGCAGTACTTC. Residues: CASSLYSSYEQYF.

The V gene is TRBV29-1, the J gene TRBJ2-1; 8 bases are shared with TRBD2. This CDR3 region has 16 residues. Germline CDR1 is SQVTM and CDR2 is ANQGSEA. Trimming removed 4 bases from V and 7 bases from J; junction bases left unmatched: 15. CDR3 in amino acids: CSVAGAGAGAGNEQFF. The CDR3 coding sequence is TGCAGCGTTGCAGGGGCGGGAGCGGGAGCTGGGAATGAGCAGTTCTTC.